This T cell receptor (beta chain) was profiled in a study of radiation and T cells in renal cell carcinoma. Noted time point: blood 2 weeks post-SBRT. Documented treatment: 15 Gy SBRT to primary tumor, nephrectomy 4 weeks later. The tumor was a clear cell renal cell carcinoma. Data came from immunoSEQ multiplex PCR; TCRdb stores just in-frame clones and leaves some out. This sample carries 100,000 to 150,000 clones, about four fifths of them seen once, and the ten largest clones take 5% to 6.5%. This TCR derives from a man aged 45-60 years with renal cell carcinoma. The starting material was blood, obtained from a patient whose treatment included radiotherapy and nephrectomy.

The CDR3 DNA is TGCGCCAGCAGCTTGGGTATGGACAGGGCGTCTGCGTACGAGCAGTACTTC. This sequence encodes CASSLGMDRASAYEQYF. This sequence joins TRBV5-1 and TRBJ2-7; 8 nucleotides line up with TRBD1. The CDR3 is made up of 17 amino acids. Per the germline V gene, CDR1 is SGHRS and CDR2 is YFSETQ. V gave up 0 bases and J gave up 4 bases; unmatched junction bases: 12. The complete variable domain, with remaining parts taken from reference TRBV5-1 and TRBJ2-7, reads KAGVTQTPRYLIKTRGQQVTLSCSPISGHRSVSWYQQTPGQGLQFLFEYFSETQRNKGNFPGRFSGRQFSNSRSEMNVSTLELGDSALYLCASSLGMDRASAYEQYFGPGTRLTVT.